This T cell receptor (beta chain) was captured in a study of low-dose radiotherapy and immunotherapy resistance in tumors (dated 2022 in TCRdb). At the level of the whole study: Patients in Cohort 1 were given 0.5 Gy per fraction every 2 weeks, and the prescribed total PTV dose was 6.5 Gy. Nivolumab was administered intravenously as a 240 mg flat dose every two weeks, and ipilimumab was administered intravenously at 1 mg/kg every six weeks. Patients took aspirin 300 mg orally once daily for four cycles, starting on cycle 1 day 1. Trial participants were not randomized into treatment groups. For Cohort 2, the dose was 1 Gy per fraction given every two weeks, adding up to 13 Gy in total across 26 weeks. Cyclophosphamide 200 mg/m2 was given intravenously every two weeks, one day before each radiation and immunotherapy administration. Eight patients were included in the translational analysis: three from the first dose cohort and the first five from the second dose cohort.

The time point label of this sample denotes: before trial treatment. Donors were enrolled in RACIN, a single-arm phase I dose-escalation trial in which nivolumab, ipilimumab, aspirin, low-dose cyclophosphamide and low-dose radiotherapy were combined. To be eligible, a patient needed to have an advanced solid tumor that was TIL-negative. The CDR3 starts with the cysteine, ends with the phenylalanine, and has 16 residues. The read is trimmed to its CDR3 DNA, 48 bases read in frame from base 1. The germline V gene (reference sequence) supplies CDR1 LGHDT and CDR2 YNNKEL. Trimming at the junction amounts to 1 base on V and 5 bases on J, and the germline ends lie 17 bases apart. This clonotype was observed many times. It lacks a known antigen. No base quality information exists; no much larger clone differs at one position. The run used an Illumina HiSeq 2500. First-strand cDNA was synthesized using Superscript III and a set of TRAV- and TRBV-specific primers, so that both TCRalpha and TCRbeta chains were covered. TCRs were amplified with Phusion for 20 PCR cycles, with a constant-region primer paired with the adapter attached to the V primers. Amplification of the isolated mRNA was done with the MessageAmp II aRNA Amplification Kit, which involved a roughly 17-hour in vitro transcription at 37 degrees C. The Dynabeads mRNA DIRECT Purification Kit was used to isolate the mRNA for TCR sequencing. A second roughly 23-cycle Phusion PCR added indexed Illumina adapters, and products were purified with AMPure XP beads. In the source study's methods: Custom Perl scripts pooled TCR sequences encoding the same protein, removed out-of-frame sequences and computed each clonotype's abundance. The analysis excluded TCR sequences that were supported by just one read. Shannon entropy, Gini index, clonality, richness, and the frequency of TCRs shared between repertoires were included as repertoire metrics. TCRdb took the public reads, trimmed them with fastp at Q25, ran MiXCR for clone calling and kept in-frame beta chains. Under each unique CDR3 protein, matching rows form one entry showing the most common genes and DNA. These V and J calls are TCRdb output, not the study's own analysis. This sample comprises about 82,000 distinct CDR3 sequences, about 19% of them detected only once. 4.5% to 7.5% of the sample belongs to the ten largest clones.

The rearranged chain carries TRBV3-1 and TRBJ1-1, with TRBD1 perhaps the D gene, on 5 matching bases. Here the sequenced sample was PBMCs, taken before treatment. The receptor was derived from a male donor with prostate cancer. The CDR3 corresponds to CASSQVLSTRGTEAFF. The DNA sequence is TGTGCCAGCAGCCAAGTGTTAAGTACTCGGGGGACTGAAGCTTTCTTT.